Detailed here is one TCR beta chain. The antigen is not known. The source of the sample is a study of T cell repertoires in cytomegalovirus infection. Findings and limits, study-wide: The cumulative frequency of public TCR beta families identified carriers of CMV plus the relevant HLA. The ex vivo response was dominated by HLA-C-restricted CMV-specific TCR beta clonotypes.

MiXCR, run by TCRdb on the reads, gives a single entry per CDR3 protein. Altogether 45,000 to 55,000 distinct CDR3 sequences are present, roughly 22% being singletons, with the ten largest covering roughly 90%. The germline gives CDR1 SGHAT, CDR2 FQNNGV. This CDR3 has 9 amino acids. Deletions cut 10 bases from V and 9 bases from J, with 9 bases between. This specimen consisted of CD8+ T cells from cultured PBMCs, obtained from culture after CMV antigen stimulation. The chain carries TRBV11-2 and TRBJ1-2, with D unresolved. The receptor's source is a human donor in good health (CMV status not recorded). Some clones in this sample may be carry-over from other donors' samples. The CDR3 here is CATGFSYTF. The CDR3 DNA follows: TGTGCCACAGGTTTCAGCTACACCTTC. Supplemented by reference TRBV11-2 and TRBJ1-2, the full variable domain reads EAGVAQSPRYKIIEKRQSVAFWCNPISGHATLYWYQQILGQGPKLLIQFQNNGVVDDSQLPKDRFSAERLKGVDSTLKIQPAKLEDSAVYLCATGFSYTFGSGTRLTVV.